The clone carrying this TCR beta chain was observed a single time. These data originate in a study of control samples from healthy donors and cancer patients. The data were produced by immunoSEQ multiplex PCR, yet TCRdb's version contains in-frame clones alone and is incomplete. The profile shows more than 150,000 clones, roughly 93% of them singletons. V lost 1 base and J 7 bases, leaving 11 bases between the germline ends. The CDR3 is made up of 13 amino acids. Sequenced material: blood. This TCR derives from a man aged 50 to 60 in good health. The V call is TRBV12-3 or TRBV12-4, the J call TRBJ2-7, with D perhaps TRBD2 (5 bases). The CDR3 DNA is TGTGCCAGCAGTTTAGGTACGGGCGGGGAGCAGTACTTC. Amino acid sequence: CASSLGTGGEQYF.